A selection of T cell receptor beta chains follows, all from one sample in a study of T-cell memory formation after mild COVID-19. MiXCR, applied by TCRdb to the 5' RACE reads, yields one record per CDR3 protein. The sample lists some 490,000 distinct CDR3 sequences, roughly 18% occurring once. Sequenced material: PBMCs or a T cell subset sorted from them (not recorded which). The receptors were gathered from an adult woman who had mild COVID-19 (a few samples of this study predate the infection). Cell type and time point are not known. Each CDR3 is given without its conserved first and last residue.

v_gene	CDR3aa
TRBV6-5	ATRSSLNTGELF
TRBV5-5	ASTPREGSSYNEQF
TRBV7-9	ASTAYSTASDTQY
TRBV29-1	SVRLGESTDTQY
TRBV12-3/TRBV12-4	ASRLSGNTIY
TRBV7-9	ASRSGGNNEQF
TRBV18	ASSPDTQRTDTQY
TRBV29-1	SANLPYGEQY
TRBV18	ASSPRQTAPGTDTQY
TRBV28	ASRPRNYGYT
TRBV24-1	ATSDSLTEQETQY
TRBV5-1	ASSRKQGRDTEAF
TRBV11-2	ASTEAGASPLH
TRBV24-1	ATSGLPGRLAGPGGSYNEQF
TRBV24-1	ATSEGRTYGYT
TRBV7-2	ASSLSGQAGELF
TRBV12-3/TRBV12-4	ASSLKGGNIQY
TRBV5-1	ASSGGQSNTEAF